The clone carrying this T cell receptor beta chain was found once. The antigen is unknown. The treatment denotes: roughly ten-day PBMC culture with coronavirus spike peptide pools or control peptides (ViraFEST assay). Sequencing of cultured CD4+ T cell DNA used the Oncomine TCR Beta short-read assay. MiXCR was run by TCRdb on the PCR reads, yielding one entry per CDR3 protein. The sample contains 25,000 to 30,000 distinct CDR3 sequences, around 64% of which appear only once. This record comes from a study of vaccination and CD4 T cells after COVID-19. Study information: Convalescent cases consisted of six males and four females, of whom two were Hispanic. Median time from COVID diagnosis to post-COVID sampling was 101 days (35 to 161).

Germline CDR1 reads SGHRS; CDR2 reads YFSETQ. V was trimmed by 2 bases and J by 0 bases, leaving 11 bases between them. The CDR3 is 15 residues long. The sequence was obtained from a human donor who received a COVID-19 vaccine. The chain employs TRBV5-1 and TRBJ1-2, with a possible D match to TRBD1 (5 bases). The starting material was CD4+ T cells from blood, cultured in vitro, obtained after SARS-CoV-2 vaccination. CDR3 protein: CASSLRQSPNYGYTF. CDR3 bases: TGCGCCAGCAGCTTACGACAGAGTCCTAACTATGGCTACACCTTC.